These T cell receptor beta chains were read from a single sample in a study of blood T cells in healthy people across ages. TCRdb recomputed calls from the 5' RACE reads with MiXCR, one row per CDR3 protein. The sample consists of about 1.6 million distinct CDR3 sequences, about 31% of them appearing once. The sample taken for sequencing was blood. The receptors were gathered from a woman in her twenties or thirties in good health. Both conserved end residues are part of each CDR3. Rows give clone size only sometimes, using once, few, many, or a class for an expanded clone.

v_gene	abundance	j_gene	CDR3aa
TRBV13	few	TRBJ2-1	CASTYPGSGQFF
TRBV29-1	many	TRBJ1-1	CSVEDRLNTEAFF
TRBV29-1	many	TRBJ2-1	CSALRASYEQFF
TRBV28	few	TRBJ2-6	CASGTGSGANVLTF
TRBV20-1	many	TRBJ2-3	CSAWSSGRTDTQYF
TRBV10-3	many	TRBJ2-1	CAIAPGGSYNEQFF
TRBV4-1	few	TRBJ1-4	CASSSGRGPVNEKLFF
TRBV6-1	many	TRBJ2-7	CASIEGPEQYF
TRBV15	-	TRBJ2-1	CATGRGSGEQFF
TRBV27	once	TRBJ2-1	CASSLGGSWNEQFF
TRBV7-2	-	TRBJ2-1	CASSLSSTGYNEQFF
TRBV12-3/TRBV12-4	many	TRBJ2-5	CASRTFSDGETQYF
TRBV7-9	-	TRBJ1-2	CASSLGRAVTEGYTF
TRBV5-1	few	TRBJ2-1	CASSLGGTGINEQFF
TRBV27	few	TRBJ2-7	CASSLSTGTFSYEQYF